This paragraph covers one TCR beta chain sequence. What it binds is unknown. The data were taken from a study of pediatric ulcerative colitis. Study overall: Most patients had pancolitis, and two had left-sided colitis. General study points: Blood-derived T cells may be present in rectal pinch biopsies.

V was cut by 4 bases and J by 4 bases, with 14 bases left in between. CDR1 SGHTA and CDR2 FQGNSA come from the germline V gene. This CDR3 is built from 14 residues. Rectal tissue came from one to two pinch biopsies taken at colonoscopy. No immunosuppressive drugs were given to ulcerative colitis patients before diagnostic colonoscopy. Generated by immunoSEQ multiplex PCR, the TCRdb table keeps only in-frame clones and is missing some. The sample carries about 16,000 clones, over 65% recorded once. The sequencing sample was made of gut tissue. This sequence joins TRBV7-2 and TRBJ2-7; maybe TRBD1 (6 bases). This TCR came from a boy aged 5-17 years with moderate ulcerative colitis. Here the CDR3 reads CASSYGGSIYEQYF. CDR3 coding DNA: TGTGCCAGCAGCTATGGGGGCAGTATATACGAGCAGTACTTC.